One T cell receptor (beta chain) is described in this entry. Antigen specificity is unknown. This CDR3 has 14 residues. Germline V gene sequence: CDR1 LNHNV, CDR2 YYDKDF (reference sequence). Trimming stripped 1 base from V and 2 bases from J, with 9 bases between. The source of the sample is a study of T cell responses to AZD1222 COVID-19 vaccine. Overall study findings and caveats: Among spike-specific TCRs, nearly half reportedly target unmutated variant regions.

Measured with immunoSEQ multiplex PCR; TCRdb has only the in-frame clones, and not every one. The table lists around 78,000 clones, approximately 90% of them singletons. V and J are TRBV15 and TRBJ2-7; unclear D gene. The receptor was isolated from an adult in good health. This specimen was peripheral blood, taken on day 0 of AZD1222 vaccination. The CDR3 region has the DNA TGTGCCACCAGCAGAGGCGGCGATACCTACGAGCAGTACTTC. Translating gives CATSRGGDTYEQYF.